This T cell receptor (beta chain) was retrieved from a study of graft-versus-host responses after intestinal transplantation. Study-wide context: For about three years after anti-thymocyte globulin induction, all recipients took tacrolimus and steroids.

The CDR3 sequence is 18 residues long. The method was immunoSEQ multiplex PCR; TCRdb's version includes in-frame clones alone and lacks a portion of them. The sample contains about 97,000 clones, around nine tenths of which appear only once. The receptor's source is a human patient who received an intestinal transplant, so some T cells may come from the graft donor. The chain joins TRBV21-1 to TRBJ1-3; no check of the table's D call, TRBD1, against the DNA was made. TRBV21-1 constitutes a pseudogene. Sample: PBMCs, taken approximately 470 days after intestinal transplant. CDR3 sequence (DNA): TGTGCCAGATCAACGGGACACCCTATAAGGGCCTCTGGAAACACCATATATTTT. It is translated as CARSTGHPIRASGNTIYF.